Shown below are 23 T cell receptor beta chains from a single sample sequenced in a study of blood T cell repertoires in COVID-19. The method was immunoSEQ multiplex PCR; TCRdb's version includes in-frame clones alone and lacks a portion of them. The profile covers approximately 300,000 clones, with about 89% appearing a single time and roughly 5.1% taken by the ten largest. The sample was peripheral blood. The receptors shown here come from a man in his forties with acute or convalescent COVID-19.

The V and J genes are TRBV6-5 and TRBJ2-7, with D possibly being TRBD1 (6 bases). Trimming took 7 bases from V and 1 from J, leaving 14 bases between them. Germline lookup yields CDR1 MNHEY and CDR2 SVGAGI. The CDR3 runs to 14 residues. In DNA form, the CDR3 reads TGTGCCAGCATTACAGGGCGGAGTTCCTACGAGCAGTACTTC. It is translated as CASITGRSSYEQYF.

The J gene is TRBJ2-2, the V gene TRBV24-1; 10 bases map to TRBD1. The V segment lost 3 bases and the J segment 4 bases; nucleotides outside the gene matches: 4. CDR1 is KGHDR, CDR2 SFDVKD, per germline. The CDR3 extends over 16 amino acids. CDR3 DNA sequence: TGTGCCACCAGTGATGTGGGACAGGGGACCACCGGGGAGCTGTTTTTT. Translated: CATSDVGQGTTGELFF.

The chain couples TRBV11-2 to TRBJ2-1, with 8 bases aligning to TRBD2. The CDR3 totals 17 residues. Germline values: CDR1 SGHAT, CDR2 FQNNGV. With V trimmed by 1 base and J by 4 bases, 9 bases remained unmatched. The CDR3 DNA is TGTGCCAGCAGCTTAGGCAAAGCGGGGGCTATATACAATGAGCAGTTCTTC. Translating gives CASSLGKAGAIYNEQFF.

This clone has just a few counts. CDR3 amino acids: CASSLGRGGDQAFF. The CDR3 region has the DNA TGCGCCAGCAGCTTGGGCAGGGGAGGGGATCAAGCTTTCTTT. This chain connects TRBV5-1 to TRBJ1-1, with D tentatively TRBD1 (6 bases). V dropped 0 bases and J dropped 9 bases, with 15 bases sitting between them. The germline CDR1 and CDR2 sequences are SGHRS and YFSETQ. CDR3 length equals 14 residues.

The CDR3 sequence is CSVVTGGDEQFF. The CDR3 nucleotides read TGCAGCGTTGTGACAGGGGGCGATGAGCAGTTCTTC. The gene calls are TRBV29-1 and TRBJ2-1, with 10 positions matching TRBD1. The CDR3 has 12 amino acids. V gave up 4 bases and J gave up 8 bases; unmatched junction bases: 2. The V gene's germline CDR1 is SQVTM and CDR2 ANQGSEA.

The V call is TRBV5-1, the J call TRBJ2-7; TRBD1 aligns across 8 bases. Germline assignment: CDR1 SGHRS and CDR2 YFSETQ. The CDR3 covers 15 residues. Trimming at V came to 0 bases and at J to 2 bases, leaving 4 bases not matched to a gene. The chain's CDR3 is CASSLAPGQAYEQYF. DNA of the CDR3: TGCGCCAGCAGCTTGGCCCCGGGACAGGCCTACGAGCAGTACTTC. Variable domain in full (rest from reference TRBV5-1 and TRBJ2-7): KAGVTQTPRYLIKTRGQQVTLSCSPISGHRSVSWYQQTPGQGLQFLFEYFSETQRNKGNFPGRFSGRQFSNSRSEMNVSTLELGDSALYLCASSLAPGQAYEQYFGPGTRLTVT.

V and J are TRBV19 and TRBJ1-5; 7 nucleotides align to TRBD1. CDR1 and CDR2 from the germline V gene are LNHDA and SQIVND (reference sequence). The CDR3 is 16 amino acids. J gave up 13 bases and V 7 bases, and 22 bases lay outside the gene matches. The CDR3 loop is CASNPFPSGTELPQHF. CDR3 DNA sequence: TGTGCCAGTAACCCCTTCCCGTCCGGGACAGAACTACCGCAGCATTTT.

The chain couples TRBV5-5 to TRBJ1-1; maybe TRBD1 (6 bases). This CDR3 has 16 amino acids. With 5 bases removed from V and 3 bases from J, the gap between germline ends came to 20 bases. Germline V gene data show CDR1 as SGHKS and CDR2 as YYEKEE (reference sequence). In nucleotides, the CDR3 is TGTGCCAGCAGGTCGCGGTCTGGGGGCGAGGACACTGAAGCTTTCTTT. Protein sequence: CASRSRSGGEDTEAFF.

Here the CDR3 DNA reads TGCGCCAGCAGTGAGTCGGCAGGTTCCACTTACAATGAGCAGTTCTTC. Translation gives CASSESAGSTYNEQFF. This sequence joins TRBV10-1 and TRBJ2-1; D gene uncertain. Trimming took 0 bases from V and 4 from J, leaving 13 bases between them. Germline CDR1 WNHNN, CDR2 SYGVQD (reference sequence). This CDR3 comprises 16 residues.

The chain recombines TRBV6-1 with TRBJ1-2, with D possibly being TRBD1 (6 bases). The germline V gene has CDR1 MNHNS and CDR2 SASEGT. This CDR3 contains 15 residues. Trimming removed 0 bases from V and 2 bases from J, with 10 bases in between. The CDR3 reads CASSEAWTENYGYTF. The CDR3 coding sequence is TGTGCCAGCAGTGAAGCATGGACAGAAAACTATGGCTACACCTTC.

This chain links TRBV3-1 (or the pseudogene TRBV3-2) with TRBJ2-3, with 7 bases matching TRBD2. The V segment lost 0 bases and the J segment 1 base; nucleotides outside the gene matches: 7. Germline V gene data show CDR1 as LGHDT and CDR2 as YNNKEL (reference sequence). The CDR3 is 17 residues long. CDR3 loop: CASSQDPAGTRTDTQYF. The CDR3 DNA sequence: TGTGCCAGCAGCCAAGATCCAGCGGGGACCCGCACAGATACGCAGTATTTT.

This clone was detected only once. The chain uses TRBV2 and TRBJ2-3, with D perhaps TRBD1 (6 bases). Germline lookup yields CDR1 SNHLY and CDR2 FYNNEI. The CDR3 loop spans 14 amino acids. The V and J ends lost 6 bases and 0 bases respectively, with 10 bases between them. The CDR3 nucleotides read TGTGCCAGCAGGGCGGACAGTAGCACAGATACGCAGTATTTT. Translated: CASRADSSTDTQYF.

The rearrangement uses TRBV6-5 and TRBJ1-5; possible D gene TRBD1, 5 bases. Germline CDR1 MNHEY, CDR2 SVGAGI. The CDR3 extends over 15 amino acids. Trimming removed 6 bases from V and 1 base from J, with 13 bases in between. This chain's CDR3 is CASRDRVLSNQPQHF. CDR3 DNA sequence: TGTGCCAGCAGAGACAGAGTACTAAGCAATCAGCCCCAGCATTTT.

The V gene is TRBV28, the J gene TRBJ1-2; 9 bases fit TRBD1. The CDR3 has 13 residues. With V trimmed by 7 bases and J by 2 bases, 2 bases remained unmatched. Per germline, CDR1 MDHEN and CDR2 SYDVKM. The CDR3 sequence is CASKTGGNYGYTF. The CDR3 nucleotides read TGTGCCAGCAAGACAGGGGGGAACTATGGCTACACCTTC.

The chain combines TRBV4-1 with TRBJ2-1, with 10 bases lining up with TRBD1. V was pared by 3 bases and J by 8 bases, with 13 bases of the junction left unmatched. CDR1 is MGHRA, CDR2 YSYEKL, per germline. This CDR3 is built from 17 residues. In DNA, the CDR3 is TGCGCCAGCAGCCATTTCCCGGGACAGGGGAGGTCCGATGAGCAGTTCTTC. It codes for CASSHFPGQGRSDEQFF.

The DNA of the CDR3 is TGTGCCAGCGGAAGCGAATTCTCTGGAAACACCATATATTTT. It encodes CASGSEFSGNTIYF. This chain connects TRBV6-5 to TRBJ1-3; D not resolved. This CDR3 has 14 residues. Deletions cut 8 bases from V and 0 bases from J, with 11 bases between. Germline values: CDR1 MNHEY, CDR2 SVGAGI.

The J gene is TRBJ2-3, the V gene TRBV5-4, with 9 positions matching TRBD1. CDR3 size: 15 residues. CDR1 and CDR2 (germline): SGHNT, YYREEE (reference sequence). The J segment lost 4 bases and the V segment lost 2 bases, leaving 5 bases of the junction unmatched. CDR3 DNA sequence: TGTGCCAGCAGCTTTCTGGACAGGGGCCCAGATACGCAGTATTTT. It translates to CASSFLDRGPDTQYF.

The DNA of the CDR3 is TGTGCCAGCAGCTGGTTTAGTGGCTACACCTTC. Translation: CASSWFSGYTF. The chain joins TRBV7-9 to TRBJ1-2; D uncertain. This CDR3 is 11 amino acids long. Germline V gene sequence: CDR1 SEHNR, CDR2 FQNEAQ (reference sequence). Trimming left V 4 bases short and J 7 bases short, with 7 bases between.

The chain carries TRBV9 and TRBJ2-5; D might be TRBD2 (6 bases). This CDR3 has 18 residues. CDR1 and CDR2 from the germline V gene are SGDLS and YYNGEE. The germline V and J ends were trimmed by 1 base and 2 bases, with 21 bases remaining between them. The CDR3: CASSVLAVSGLAQETQYF. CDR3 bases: TGTGCCAGCAGCGTATTGGCGGTATCGGGACTGGCACAAGAGACCCAGTACTTC. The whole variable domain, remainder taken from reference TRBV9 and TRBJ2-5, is DSGVTQTPKHLITATGQRVTLRCSPRSGDLSVYWYQQSLDQGLQFLIQYYNGEERAKGNILERFSAQQFPDLHSELNLSSLELGDSALYFCASSVLAVSGLAQETQYFGPGTRLLVL.

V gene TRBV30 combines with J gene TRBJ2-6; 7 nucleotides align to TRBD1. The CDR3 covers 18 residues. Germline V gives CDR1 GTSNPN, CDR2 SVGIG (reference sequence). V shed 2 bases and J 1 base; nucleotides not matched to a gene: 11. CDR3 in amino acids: CAWSISNRGNSGANVLTF. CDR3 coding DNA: TGTGCCTGGAGTATATCTAACAGGGGAAATTCTGGGGCCAACGTCCTGACTTTC.

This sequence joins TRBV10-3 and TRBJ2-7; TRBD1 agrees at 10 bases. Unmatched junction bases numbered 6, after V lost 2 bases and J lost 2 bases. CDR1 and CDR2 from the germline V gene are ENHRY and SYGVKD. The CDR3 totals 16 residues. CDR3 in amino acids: CAISEPRTGGAYEQYF. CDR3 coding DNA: TGTGCCATCAGTGAGCCCAGGACAGGGGGGGCCTACGAGCAGTACTTC.

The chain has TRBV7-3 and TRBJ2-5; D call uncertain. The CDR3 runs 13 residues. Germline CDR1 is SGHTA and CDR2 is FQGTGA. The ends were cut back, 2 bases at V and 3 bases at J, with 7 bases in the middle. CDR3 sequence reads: CASSLQAEETQYF. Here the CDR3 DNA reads TGTGCCAGCAGCTTACAGGCAGAAGAGACCCAGTACTTC.

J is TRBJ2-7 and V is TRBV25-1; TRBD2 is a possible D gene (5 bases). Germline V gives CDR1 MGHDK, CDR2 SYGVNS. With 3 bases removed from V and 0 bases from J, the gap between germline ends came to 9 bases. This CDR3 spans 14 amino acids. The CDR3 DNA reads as TGTGCCAGCAGTGACGCCGGGGACTCCTACGAGCAGTACTTC. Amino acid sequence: CASSDAGDSYEQYF.